The 16 T cell receptor beta chains presented below share a single source sample, sequenced in a study of blood T cell repertoires in COVID-19. Produced via immunoSEQ multiplex PCR; TCRdb's table is partial and in-frame only. Of about 99,000 clones listed, around 83% are singletons. The sequencing sample was made of peripheral blood. The receptors stem from a woman over 75 with active or convalescent COVID-19.

This rearrangement joins TRBV12-3 or TRBV12-4 to TRBJ2-7; D unresolved. V was cut by 5 bases and J by 6 bases, with 14 bases left in between. The CDR3 runs 13 residues. This CDR3 reads CASSPFSAGEQYF. The CDR3 DNA reads TGTGCCAGCAGTCCCTTTAGTGCAGGCGAGCAGTACTTC.

This clone appeared many times. The V and J genes are TRBV29-1 and TRBJ2-3, with a tentative D call TRBD2 (5 bases). Germline CDR1 reads SQVTM; CDR2 reads ANQGSEA. V was shortened by 3 bases and J by 3 bases, with 7 bases between the two germline ends. There are 12 residues in the CDR3. CDR3 coding DNA: TGCAGCGTTGACGAGGGAACAGATACGCAGTATTTT. As protein: CSVDEGTDTQYF.

V usage is TRBV5-1 and J usage is TRBJ2-1; 10 nucleotides agree with TRBD1. The V and J ends lost 0 bases and 4 bases, in that order; junction bases with no gene match: 4. CDR1 SGHRS and CDR2 YFSETQ come from the germline V gene. The CDR3 spans 16 residues. The CDR3 nucleotides read TGCGCCAGCAGCTTGGGGGACAGGGGAGGTTACAATGAGCAGTTCTTC. This gives the protein CASSLGDRGGYNEQFF.

The chain recombines TRBV30 with TRBJ2-3; TRBD2 matches at 10 bases. The CDR3 extends over 14 amino acids. The junction had 6 bases not matched to a gene; V was cut back by 0 bases and J by 9 bases. Germline assignment: CDR1 GTSNPN and CDR2 SVGIG (reference sequence). CDR3 bases: TGTGCCTGGAGTGTATCAGCGGGGGGGCGGACGCAGTATTTT. Translated, it gives CAWSVSAGGRTQYF.

This chain uses TRBV11-1 with TRBJ2-7, with TRBD1 identical over 7 bases. Per the germline V gene, CDR1 is SGHAT and CDR2 is FQDESV (reference sequence). The ends lost 4 bases at V and 3 bases at J; junction bases unmatched: 12. This CDR3 has 16 residues. The CDR3 DNA reads TGTGCCAGCAGCTCAACAGGGGTAACTTTACGCTACGAGCAGTACTTC. Its protein product is CASSSTGVTLRYEQYF. Full variable domain (remainder filled in from reference TRBV11-1 and TRBJ2-7): EAEVAQSPRYKITEKSQAVAFWCDPISGHATLYWYRQILGQGPELLVQFQDESVVDDSQLPKDRFSAERLKGVDSTLKIQPAELGDSAMYLCASSSTGVTLRYEQYFGPGTRLTVT.

This chain connects TRBV7-8 to TRBJ1-2; the D is unclear. The CDR3 has 13 residues. V lost 9 bases to trimming and J lost 0 bases, with 11 bases between them. CDR1 SGHVS and CDR2 FQNEAQ come from the germline V gene. CDR3 loop: CASSSTANYGYTF. The CDR3, as DNA: TGTGCCAGTTCTTCCACAGCTAACTATGGCTACACCTTC.

In this sample, this clone turned up a few times. The chain couples TRBV7-8 to TRBJ1-6; D remains unclear. Trimming stripped 0 bases from V and 4 bases from J, with 10 bases between. CDR3 length: 16 residues. CDR1 is SGHVS and CDR2 is FQNEAQ in the germline V gene. DNA of the CDR3: TGTGCCAGCAGCTTAGCGCGGCTGATATATAATTCACCCCTCCACTTT. Amino acid sequence: CASSLARLIYNSPLHF. The full variable domain, completed using reference TRBV7-8 and TRBJ1-6, is GAGVSQSPRYKVAKRGQDVALRCDPISGHVSLFWYQQALGQGPEFLTYFQNEAQLDKSGLPSDRFFAERPEGSVSTLKIQRTQQEDSAVYLCASSLARLIYNSPLHFGNGTRLTVT.

This chain uses TRBV5-5 with TRBJ1-5; the D gene is possibly TRBD1 (5 bases). This CDR3 comprises 15 residues. Trimming removed 4 bases from V and 2 bases from J, with 13 bases in between. The germline V gene has CDR1 SGHKS and CDR2 YYEKEE (reference sequence). In DNA form, the CDR3 reads TGTGCCAGCAGCCGTACCGCGGGGGGCAATCAGCCCCAGCATTTT. This sequence encodes CASSRTAGGNQPQHF.

The chain links TRBV15 to TRBJ1-4; D perhaps matches TRBD1 (5 bases). V was clipped by 5 bases and J by 4 bases, with 8 bases between them. Germline CDR1 reads LNHNV; CDR2 reads YYDKDF (reference sequence). The CDR3 consists of 13 residues. The CDR3 nucleotides read TGTGCCACCAGCGGCGGGGGTAATGAAAAACTGTTTTTT. It codes for CATSGGGNEKLFF.

The chain has TRBV7-8 and TRBJ1-3, with D unresolved. The CDR3 spans 13 residues. V lost 5 bases, J lost 4 bases, and 9 bases lay in between. The germline V gene has CDR1 SGHVS and CDR2 FQNEAQ. The CDR3 is CASSPVTGNTIYF. The CDR3 DNA is TGTGCCAGCAGCCCAGTCACGGGAAACACCATATATTTT.

This chain uses TRBV11-2 with TRBJ2-2, with TRBD1 matching 7 bases. Germline V gives CDR1 SGHAT, CDR2 FQNNGV. Unmatched junction bases numbered 5, after V lost 2 bases and J lost 5 bases. CDR3 length: 15 amino acids. The CDR3 is CASSLLSTGTGELFF. The DNA of the CDR3 is TGTGCCAGCAGCTTACTCTCGACAGGGACCGGGGAGCTGTTTTTT.

This chain connects TRBV10-3 to TRBJ1-2; 7 bases are a match to TRBD1. The CDR3 has 14 residues. The trim removed 3 bases at V and 4 bases at J, leaving 5 bases unmatched. CDR1 and CDR2 from the germline V gene are ENHRY and SYGVKD. The CDR3 DNA follows: TGTGCCATCAGTGAAAGGGGGCAGGGCTATGGCTACACCTTC. As protein: CAISERGQGYGYTF.

This chain uses TRBV5-8 with TRBJ2-5; TRBD2 might be the D (5 bases). The CDR3 length is 11 residues. Trimming removed 1 base at V and 13 bases at J, with 11 bases between. CDR1 SGHTS and CDR2 YDEGEE come from the germline V gene. The DNA for the CDR3 is TGTGCCAGCAGCTTGTCCACCCTAGCGTACTTC. This gives the protein CASSLSTLAYF.

This clone was detected only a few times. This CDR3 is CASSLGQGFEYGYTF. The DNA for the CDR3 is TGTGCCAGCAGTCTGGGACAGGGGTTTGAGTATGGCTACACCTTC. This chain links TRBV6-5 with TRBJ1-2; TRBD1 agrees at 10 bases. CDR3 size: 15 residues. Per germline, CDR1 MNHEY and CDR2 SVGAGI. Germline trimming cut 5 bases from V and 5 bases from J; bases unmatched to any gene: 8.

This clone occurred a few times. This chain connects TRBV19 to TRBJ1-5, with D unresolved. Germline V CDR1 and CDR2: LNHDA, SQIVND (reference sequence). This CDR3 has 16 residues. Trimming left V 3 bases short and J 4 bases short, with 16 bases between. CDR3 bases: TGTGCCAGTAGTATGGTTTTGTTAGGAGGAAATCAGCCCCAGCATTTT. This sequence encodes CASSMVLLGGNQPQHF.

The sample holds a few counts of this clone. The chain joins TRBV29-1 to TRBJ1-1; D possibly corresponds to TRBD1 (5 bases). CDR1 is SQVTM and CDR2 is ANQGSEA in the germline V gene. V was cut by 0 bases and J by 5 bases, with 10 bases left in between. This CDR3 has 13 amino acids. The CDR3 bases are TGCAGCGTTGAAGAACCAAGGGGTACTGAAGCTTTCTTT. Amino acid sequence: CSVEEPRGTEAFF.